A selection of T cell receptor beta chains follows, all from one sample in a study of blood T cells in healthy people across ages. TCRdb independently ran MiXCR on the 5' RACE reads; one entry per CDR3 protein. The sample has hundreds of thousands of distinct CDR3 sequences, 52% seen once. The sample consisted of blood. The receptors derive from a woman older than 75 in good health. The CDR3 runs from the conserved cysteine through the conserved F or W. D genes are given only for firm matches. Clone size is given for some rows only: seen once, a few or many times, or a class if the clone is expanded.

v_gene	abundance	d_gene	j_gene	CDR3nt	CDR3aa
TRBV7-6	few	NA	TRBJ2-3	TGTGCCAGCAGCTCGACCCCCAACACAGATACGCAGTATTTT	CASSSTPNTDTQYF
TRBV5-1	NA	NA	TRBJ1-6	TGCGCCAGCAGCCCAGGACAAAAAGATTCACCCCTCCACTTT	CASSPGQKDSPLHF
TRBV12-3/TRBV12-4	few	NA	TRBJ1-6	TGTGCCAGCCGCACCCGGGACAATGATTCACCCCTCCACTTT	CASRTRDNDSPLHF
TRBV6-5	NA	TRBD2	TRBJ2-3	TGTGCCAGCAGTCCGTACTTAGCGGGGGCAGATACGCAGTATTTT	CASSPYLAGADTQYF
TRBV20-1	NA	NA	TRBJ2-3	TGCAGTGCTCGGAGCGGGACAGTAAGCACAGATACGCAGTATTTT	CSARSGTVSTDTQYF
TRBV29-1	few	NA	TRBJ2-7	TGCAGCGTTGTACTGAGGGGGAGGTACTTC	CSVVLRGRYF
TRBV20-1	NA	TRBD2	TRBJ2-1	TGCCGTGCCGGAAAACCGGGACTAGCGGACAATGAGCAGTTCTTC	CRAGKPGLADNEQFF
TRBV29-1	NA	NA	TRBJ2-1	TGCAGCGTCTCCCCGCCCGCGGGGATTTTTCAGTTCTTC	CSVSPPAGIFQFF
TRBV3-1	NA	NA	TRBJ2-5	TGTGCCAGCAGCTTCAGTCTGCAAGAGACCCAGTACTTC	CASSFSLQETQYF
TRBV4-3	once	NA	TRBJ2-1	TGCGCCAGCAGCCAATACCAGGCTACCAATGAGCAGTTCTTC	CASSQYQATNEQFF
TRBV5-1	NA	NA	TRBJ2-1	TGCGCCAGCAGCTTGGCCCCCAGGAGCTCCTACAATGAGCAGTTCTTC	CASSLAPRSSYNEQFF
TRBV12-3/TRBV12-4	once	NA	TRBJ2-4	TGTGCCAGCAGTCACTTCAGGGGAATAGCCAAAAACATTCAGTACTTC	CASSHFRGIAKNIQYF
TRBV10-2	many	TRBD2	TRBJ2-3	TGCGCCAGCAGTGAGTCTGTACGGGGGGGCACAGATACGCAGTATTTT	CASSESVRGGTDTQYF
TRBV20-1	once	NA	TRBJ1-4	TGCAGTGCCCCCGGAGGGCCAACTAATGAAAAACTGTTTTTT	CSAPGGPTNEKLFF
TRBV15	once	TRBD2	TRBJ2-3	TGTGCCACCAGCAGAGATCCCCGGACTAGCGGGAGGGACACAGATACGCAGTATTTT	CATSRDPRTSGRDTDTQYF
TRBV28	NA	NA	TRBJ2-7	TGTGCCAGCAGTTTAAGCAGGGGTTACAATGAGCAGTACTTC	CASSLSRGYNEQYF
TRBV28	NA	TRBD2	TRBJ2-5	TGTGCCAGCAGTCAGCGGGGGGGAGTAAATGAGCAGTACTTC	CASSQRGGVNEQYF
TRBV14	few	NA	TRBJ1-1	TGTGCCAGCAGCCAACTAATAGGCGAGGGGCCTGAAGCTTTCTTT	CASSQLIGEGPEAFF
TRBV29-1	many	NA	TRBJ2-3	TGCAGCTGGGCAGCTAGCACAGATACGCAGTATTTT	CSWAASTDTQYF
TRBV10-3	NA	NA	TRBJ1-2	TGTGCCATCAGTGAACGGAGCCTCTATGGCTACACCTTC	CAISERSLYGYTF
TRBV6-6	few	NA	TRBJ2-7	TGTGCCAGCAGTTACACAGGTTCCTACGAGCAGTACTTC	CASSYTGSYEQYF
TRBV6-6	NA	TRBD2	TRBJ2-4	TGTGCCAGCAGAGGAACTAGCGGAGGCGGAGCAAACATTCAGTACTTC	CASRGTSGGGANIQYF
TRBV13	NA	TRBD2	TRBJ2-5	TGTGCCAGCAGCTTAAGCCTAGCGGTATCGGGGGAGCAGTACTTC	CASSLSLAVSGEQYF
TRBV29-1	NA	TRBD1	TRBJ2-5	TGCAGCAGTGGACAGGGGGAAGAGACCCAGTACTTC	CSSGQGEETQYF
TRBV7-2	NA	NA	TRBJ1-2	TGTGCCAGCAGCTTCGGAACTCTCTATGGCTACACCTTC	CASSFGTLYGYTF